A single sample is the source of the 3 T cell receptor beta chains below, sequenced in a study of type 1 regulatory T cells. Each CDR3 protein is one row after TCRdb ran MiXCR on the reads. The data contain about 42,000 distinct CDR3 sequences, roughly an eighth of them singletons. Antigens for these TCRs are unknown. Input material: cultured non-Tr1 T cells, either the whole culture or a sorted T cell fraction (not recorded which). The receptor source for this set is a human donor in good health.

CDR3 protein: CASSVGRYYEQYF. The CDR3 DNA is TGTGCCAGCAGCGTTGGAAGGTACTACGAGCAGTACTTC. The genes are TRBV28 and TRBJ2-7; D not certain. V dropped 6 bases and J dropped 3 bases, with 12 bases sitting between them. The germline V gene has CDR1 MDHEN and CDR2 SYDVKM. CDR3 length equals 13 residues.

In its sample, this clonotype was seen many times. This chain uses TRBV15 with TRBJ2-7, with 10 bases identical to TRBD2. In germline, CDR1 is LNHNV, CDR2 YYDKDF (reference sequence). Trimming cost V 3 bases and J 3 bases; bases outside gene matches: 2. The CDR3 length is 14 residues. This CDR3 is CATSSLAGGYEQYF. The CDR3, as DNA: TGTGCCACCAGCAGTTTAGCGGGGGGCTACGAGCAGTACTTC. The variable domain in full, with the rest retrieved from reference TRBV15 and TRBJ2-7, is DAMVIQNPRYQVTQFGKPVTLSCSQTLNHNVMYWYQQKSSQAPKLLFHYYDKDFNNEADTPDNFQSRRPNTSFCFLDIRSPGLGDTAMYLCATSSLAGGYEQYFGPGTRLTVT.

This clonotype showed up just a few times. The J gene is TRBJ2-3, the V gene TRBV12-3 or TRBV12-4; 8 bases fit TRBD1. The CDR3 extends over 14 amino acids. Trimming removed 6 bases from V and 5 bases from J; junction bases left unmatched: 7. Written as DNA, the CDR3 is TGTGCCAGCAGCAGGGGGCAGTTGGGAGATACGCAGTATTTT. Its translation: CASSRGQLGDTQYF.